Following are 28 T cell receptor beta chains from one sample sequenced in a study of blood T cell repertoires in COVID-19 (TCRdb year 2020). The receptor library was made with the immunoSEQ multiplex PCR assay. TCRdb stores this immuneACCESS table with in-frame sequences only. Part of the clones is absent; in the studies checked, under half of the shortfall reflects unresolved V genes, and no reason is known for the rest. The sample yields around 150,000 clones; 89% were counted once. The ten top clones hold about 3% of the sample. Sequences were obtained from peripheral blood. All receptors come from a man between 60 and 70 years old with acute or convalescent COVID-19.

A few counts support this clone. J is TRBJ1-4 and V is TRBV18; 7 bases line up with TRBD1. Germline V lookup: CDR1 KGHSH, CDR2 LQKENI. This CDR3 has 17 amino acids. With 4 bases clipped from V and 0 bases from J, the junction kept 8 bases outside the gene matches. The CDR3 spells CASSQMDRIATNEKLFF. The DNA for the CDR3 is TGTGCCAGCTCACAAATGGACAGGATCGCAACTAATGAAAAACTGTTTTTT.

The V gene is TRBV9, the J gene TRBJ1-6, with D possibly matching TRBD1 (5 bases). There are 15 residues in the CDR3. The V end lost 4 bases, the J end lost 6 bases, and 14 bases lay between the germline ends. CDR1 is SGDLS, CDR2 YYNGEE, per germline. CDR3 coding DNA: TGTGCCAGCAGCCTCCCCCTAGGGGCTAATTCACCCCTCCACTTT. Protein product: CASSLPLGANSPLHF.

The chain recombines TRBV7-8 with TRBJ1-3; 9 bases align to TRBD1. V shed 1 base and J 4 bases; nucleotides not matched to a gene: 8. In germline, CDR1 is SGHVS, CDR2 FQNEAQ. CDR3 size: 17 residues. The CDR3: CASSLVSDRGKGNTIYF. The CDR3 DNA is TGTGCCAGCAGCTTAGTCTCGGACAGGGGTAAAGGAAACACCATATATTTT.

This chain links TRBV5-5 with TRBJ1-1; possible D gene TRBD1, 6 bases. Trimming left V 0 bases short and J 1 base short, with 13 bases between. This CDR3 is 16 amino acids long. Germline-derived CDR1 and CDR2 are SGHKS and YYEKEE (reference sequence). CDR3 sequence: CASSLAPGVTNTEAFF. In DNA form, the CDR3 reads TGTGCCAGCAGCTTGGCCCCAGGGGTAACGAACACTGAAGCTTTCTTT.

V usage is TRBV15 and J usage is TRBJ2-6; the D gene is possibly TRBD1 (6 bases). Germline V lookup: CDR1 LNHNV, CDR2 YYDKDF (reference sequence). The length of the CDR3 is 16 residues. V lost 4 bases and J 0 bases, leaving 10 bases between the germline ends. The CDR3 spells CATSKTGFSGANVLTF. As DNA, the CDR3 is TGTGCCACCAGCAAAACAGGGTTCTCTGGGGCCAACGTCCTGACTTTC. The full variable domain, with the rest looked up from reference TRBV15 and TRBJ2-6, is DAMVIQNPRYQVTQFGKPVTLSCSQTLNHNVMYWYQQKSSQAPKLLFHYYDKDFNNEADTPDNFQSRRPNTSFCFLDIRSPGLGDTAMYLCATSKTGFSGANVLTFGAGSRLTVL.

The chain joins TRBV7-8 to TRBJ2-3; D is possibly TRBD2 (5 bases). The CDR3 length is 15 residues. V was trimmed by 2 bases and J by 4 bases, leaving 13 bases between them. The V gene's germline CDR1 is SGHVS and CDR2 FQNEAQ. The CDR3 region is CASSLYRGISDTQYF. CDR3 coding DNA: TGTGCCAGCAGCTTATATCGGGGTATCTCAGATACGCAGTATTTT. Filled out from reference TRBV7-8 and TRBJ2-3, the complete variable domain reads GAGVSQSPRYKVAKRGQDVALRCDPISGHVSLFWYQQALGQGPEFLTYFQNEAQLDKSGLPSDRFFAERPEGSVSTLKIQRTQQEDSAVYLCASSLYRGISDTQYFGPGTRLTVL.

Turning to this clone: At one end, the junction sequence differs from germline, possibly due to a read error. The V and J genes are TRBV5-4 and TRBJ1-2; no firm D call. The germline V gene has CDR1 SGHNT and CDR2 YYREEE (reference sequence). The CDR3 totals 13 residues. CDR3 DNA sequence: TGTGCCAGCAGTTTGGACTGGAACTATGGCTACACCTTC. Protein sequence: CASSLDWNYGYTF.

The chain links TRBV4-1 to TRBJ1-1; 11 bases are a match to TRBD1. The V and J ends lost 0 bases and 6 bases, in that order; junction bases with no gene match: 9. CDR1 is MGHRA and CDR2 is YSYEKL in the germline V gene. The length of the CDR3 is 17 residues. The CDR3 DNA sequence: TGCGCCAGCAGCCAAGATCGTCTCGGACAGGGGGCATCTGAAGCTTTCTTT. It translates to CASSQDRLGQGASEAFF.

CDR3 in DNA: TGTGCCACCAGGACAGGGGGAGGCTACACCTTC. Translating it yields CATRTGGGYTF. The V call is TRBV6-4, the J call TRBJ1-2; 10 nucleotides agree with TRBD1. This CDR3 is built from 11 residues. CDR1 and CDR2 from the germline V gene are MRHNA and SNTAGT. Germline trimming cut 10 bases from V and 8 bases from J; bases unmatched to any gene: 4.

The chain recombines TRBV6-2 or TRBV6-3 with TRBJ1-1, with 8 nucleotides matching TRBD1. J gave up 3 bases and V 2 bases, and 11 bases lay outside the gene matches. Per the germline V gene, CDR1 is MNHEY and CDR2 is SVGEGT. The CDR3 has 17 amino acids. In DNA form, the CDR3 reads TGTGCCAGCAGTTACCGGAAAGACAGGGGTCTTTACACTGAAGCTTTCTTT. Encoded protein: CASSYRKDRGLYTEAFF.

The chain is built from TRBV3-1 (or the pseudogene TRBV3-2) and TRBJ1-3, with a tentative D call TRBD1 (6 bases). This CDR3 comprises 18 residues. With 1 base removed from V and 3 bases from J, the gap between germline ends came to 19 bases. The germline CDR1 and CDR2 sequences are LGHDT and YNNKEL (reference sequence). CDR3 region: CASSQVQHRGAGGNTIYF. CDR3 sequence (DNA): TGTGCCAGCAGCCAAGTACAACATCGGGGGGCAGGTGGAAACACCATATATTTT.

CDR3 loop: CASSYTWDREVGSSGANVLTF. In DNA form, the CDR3 reads TGTGCCAGCAGTTACACCTGGGACAGGGAGGTAGGGAGCTCTGGGGCCAACGTCCTGACTTTC. The rearrangement joins TRBV6-2 or TRBV6-3 to TRBJ2-6; 9 bases are a match to TRBD1. The CDR3 spans 21 residues. The junction had 14 bases not matched to a gene; V was cut back by 2 bases and J by 0 bases. The germline gives CDR1 MNHEY, CDR2 SVGEGT.

The chain has TRBV7-2 and TRBJ1-1, with D possibly being TRBD1 (6 bases). The CDR3 spans 14 residues. The V gene lost 3 bases and the J gene lost 5 bases, with 13 bases spanning the gap. Germline lookup yields CDR1 SGHTA and CDR2 FQGNSA. CDR3 amino acids: CASSFLGGQTEAFF. DNA of the CDR3: TGTGCCAGCAGCTTCCTGGGGGGGCAAACTGAAGCTTTCTTT.

The genes are TRBV2 and TRBJ1-1; 8 bases are shared with TRBD1. This CDR3 is built from 15 residues. V trimming: 6 bases; J trimming: 4 bases; junction bases outside the gene matches: 10. Looked up from germline, CDR1 is SNHLY and CDR2 is FYNNEI. In DNA, the CDR3 is TGTGCCAGCAGAGCCTCCGGACAGGGCTCCACTGAAGCTTTCTTT. Amino acids: CASRASGQGSTEAFF.

The gene calls are TRBV6-5 and TRBJ1-4; D remains ambiguous. The CDR3 totals 14 residues. Germline V gene sequence: CDR1 MNHEY, CDR2 SVGAGI. The V gene lost 4 bases and the J gene lost 6 bases, with 12 bases spanning the gap. CDR3 region: CASSLAGGDEKLFF. CDR3 sequence (DNA): TGTGCCAGCAGTTTGGCAGGAGGAGATGAAAAACTGTTTTTT.

V and J are TRBV3-1 (or the pseudogene TRBV3-2) and TRBJ1-4; TRBD1 agrees at 7 bases. Germline V gene data show CDR1 as LGHDT and CDR2 as YNNKEL (reference sequence). The J segment lost 6 bases and the V segment lost 6 bases, leaving 7 bases of the junction unmatched. This CDR3 spans 14 amino acids. CDR3: CASSRGGADEKLFF. The CDR3 DNA is TGTGCCAGCAGTCGAGGGGGCGCAGATGAAAAACTGTTTTTT.

The chain couples TRBV11-2 to TRBJ2-2, with TRBD2 matching over 10 bases. With 5 bases clipped from V and 4 bases from J, the junction kept 4 bases outside the gene matches. Germline assignment: CDR1 SGHAT and CDR2 FQNNGV. CDR3 length: 15 residues. The CDR3 is CASSELAGRTGELFF. In DNA form, the CDR3 reads TGTGCCAGCAGCGAACTAGCGGGGCGCACCGGGGAGCTGTTTTTT.

This chain connects TRBV6-5 to TRBJ1-1; D is ambiguous. Germline loops: CDR1 MNHEY, CDR2 SVGAGI. V lost 5 bases and J 4 bases, leaving 14 bases between the germline ends. The CDR3 is made up of 14 amino acids. DNA for the CDR3: TGTGCCAGCAGTCGAACTATATTAAGCACTGAAGCTTTCTTT. It codes for CASSRTILSTEAFF.

This chain links TRBV7-9 with TRBJ2-7; maybe TRBD2 (6 bases). The CDR3 has 11 amino acids. V shed 5 bases and J shed 7 bases, with 9 bases lying between them. Germline values: CDR1 SEHNR, CDR2 FQNEAQ (reference sequence). The CDR3, as DNA: TGTGCCAGCAGCAATCGGGGGGAGCAGTACTTC. Its protein is CASSNRGEQYF.

V gene TRBV18 combines with J gene TRBJ2-3, with 7 positions matching TRBD2. The J segment lost 5 bases and the V segment lost 3 bases, leaving 11 bases of the junction unmatched. Germline loops: CDR1 KGHSH, CDR2 LQKENI. The CDR3 spans 16 residues. The CDR3 spells CASSPLSRTSRDTQYF. Written as DNA, the CDR3 is TGTGCCAGCTCACCTCTCTCTAGGACTAGTCGAGATACGCAGTATTTT. Together with reference TRBV18 and TRBJ2-3, the CDR3 gives the full variable domain: NAGVMQNPRHLVRRRGQEARLRCSPMKGHSHVYWYRQLPEEGLKFMVYLQKENIIDESGMPKERFSAEFPKEGPSILRIQQVVRGDSAAYFCASSPLSRTSRDTQYFGPGTRLTVL.

DNA for the CDR3: TGCAGCGCAAGGGACAGAGGAGACTACGAGCAGTACTTC. Translation: CSARDRGDYEQYF. This chain connects TRBV29-1 to TRBJ2-7; 7 bases are shared with TRBD1. CDR1 is SQVTM and CDR2 is ANQGSEA in the germline V gene. V lost 7 bases, J lost 3 bases, and 9 bases stayed unmatched. There are 13 residues in the CDR3.

The genes are TRBV7-8 and TRBJ1-1; 8 bases are a match to TRBD1. Germline trimming cut 6 bases from V and 5 bases from J; bases unmatched to any gene: 11. This CDR3 contains 15 residues. Per germline, CDR1 SGHVS and CDR2 FQNEAQ. CDR3 sequence: CASSPGSGGLTEAFF. The CDR3 region has the DNA TGTGCCAGCAGTCCTGGTTCAGGGGGCTTGACTGAAGCTTTCTTT.

This clone showed up just once. This rearrangement joins TRBV5-1 to TRBJ2-2; TRBD2 matches at 7 bases. V gave up 4 bases and J gave up 5 bases; unmatched junction bases: 8. The CDR3 contains 15 residues. Germline V gene data show CDR1 as SGHRS and CDR2 as YFSETQ. CDR3 in amino acids: CASSVVARGTGELFF. CDR3 bases: TGCGCCAGCAGCGTAGTAGCGCGGGGGACCGGGGAGCTGTTTTTT.

V usage is TRBV27 and J usage is TRBJ1-1; D gene unclear. This CDR3 region has 13 residues. The ends were cut back, 5 bases at V and 6 bases at J, with 13 bases in the middle. CDR1 is MNHEY, CDR2 SMNVEV, per germline (reference sequence). The CDR3 protein is CASSTLPGSEAFF. The CDR3 DNA follows: TGTGCCAGCAGTACCCTACCGGGATCTGAAGCTTTCTTT.

This rearrangement joins TRBV11-2 to TRBJ2-7, with TRBD1 as a possible D gene (6 bases). Germline values: CDR1 SGHAT, CDR2 FQNNGV. CDR3 size: 12 residues. Trimming shortened V by 1 base and J by 6 bases, and 7 bases separated the two germline ends. CDR3 residues: CASSLAGAEQYF. For the CDR3, the DNA is TGTGCCAGCAGCTTAGCAGGGGCCGAGCAGTACTTC.

The rearrangement uses TRBV3-1 (or the pseudogene TRBV3-2) and TRBJ1-2; D may be TRBD1 (5 bases). The germline V gene encodes CDR1 LGHDT and CDR2 YNNKEL (reference sequence). V shed 6 bases and J shed 8 bases, with 13 bases lying between them. The CDR3 sequence is 12 residues long. The CDR3 DNA reads TGTGCCAGCAGACTTCAGGGTGGAGGCTACACCTTC. Translated: CASRLQGGGYTF.

The gene calls are TRBV7-2 and TRBJ1-5; a weak D match, TRBD1 (5 bases). The CDR3 runs to 15 residues. Germline CDR1 SGHTA, CDR2 FQGNSA. Trimming left V 5 bases short and J 3 bases short, with 14 bases between. This CDR3 reads CASSPTGGSNQPQHF. Here the CDR3 DNA reads TGTGCCAGCAGCCCTACAGGTGGGTCCAATCAGCCCCAGCATTTT.

As for this clone: The junction departs from germline at one end; a sequencing error may be responsible. Different DNA sequences within this sample yield the same CDR3. J is TRBJ2-5 and V is TRBV10-2; possibly TRBD2 for D (5 bases). Germline CDR1 WSHSY, CDR2 SAAADI. There are 13 residues in the CDR3. The CDR3 region is CASSGPDGKTQYF. As DNA, the CDR3 is TGCGCTAGCAGTGGCCCGGACGGGAAGACCCAGTACTTC.